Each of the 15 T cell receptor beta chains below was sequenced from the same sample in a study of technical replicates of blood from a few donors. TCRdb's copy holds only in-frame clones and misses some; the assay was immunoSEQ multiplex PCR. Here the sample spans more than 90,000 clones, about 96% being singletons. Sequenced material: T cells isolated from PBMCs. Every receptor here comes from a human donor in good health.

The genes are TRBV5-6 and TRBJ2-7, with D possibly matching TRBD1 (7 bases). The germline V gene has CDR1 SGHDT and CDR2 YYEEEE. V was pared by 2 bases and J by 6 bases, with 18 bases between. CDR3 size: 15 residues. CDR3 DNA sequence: TGTGCCAGCAGCTTCTTGGCAGGGGGGAGAGGCGAGCAGTACTTC. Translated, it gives CASSFLAGGRGEQYF.

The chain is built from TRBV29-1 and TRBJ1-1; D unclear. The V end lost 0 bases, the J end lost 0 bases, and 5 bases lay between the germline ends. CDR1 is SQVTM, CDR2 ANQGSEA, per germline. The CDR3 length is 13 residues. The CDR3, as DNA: TGCAGCGTTGAAGACGGGTTGAACACTGAAGCTTTCTTT. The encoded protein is CSVEDGLNTEAFF.

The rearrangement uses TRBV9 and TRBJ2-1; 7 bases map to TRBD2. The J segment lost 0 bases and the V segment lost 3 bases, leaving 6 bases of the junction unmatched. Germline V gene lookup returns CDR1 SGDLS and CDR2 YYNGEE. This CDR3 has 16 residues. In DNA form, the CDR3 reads TGTGCCAGCAGCGATAGCGGGCAAAGCTCCTACAATGAGCAGTTCTTC. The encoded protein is CASSDSGQSSYNEQFF. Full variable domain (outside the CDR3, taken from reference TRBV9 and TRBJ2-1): DSGVTQTPKHLITATGQRVTLRCSPRSGDLSVYWYQQSLDQGLQFLIQYYNGEERAKGNILERFSAQQFPDLHSELNLSSLELGDSALYFCASSDSGQSSYNEQFFGPGTRLTVL.

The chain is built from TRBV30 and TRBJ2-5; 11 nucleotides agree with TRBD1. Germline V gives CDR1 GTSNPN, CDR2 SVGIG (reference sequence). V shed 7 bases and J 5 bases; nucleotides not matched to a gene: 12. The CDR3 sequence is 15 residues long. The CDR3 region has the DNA TGTGCCTTGACCCCAGGACAGGGGGCTCTGGAGACCCAGTACTTC. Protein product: CALTPGQGALETQYF.

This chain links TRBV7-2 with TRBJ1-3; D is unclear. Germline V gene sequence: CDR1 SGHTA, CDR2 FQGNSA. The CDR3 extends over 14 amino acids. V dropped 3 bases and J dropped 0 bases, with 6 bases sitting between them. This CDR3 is CASSFRSSGNTIYF. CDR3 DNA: TGTGCCAGCAGCTTCCGGAGCTCTGGAAACACCATATATTTT.

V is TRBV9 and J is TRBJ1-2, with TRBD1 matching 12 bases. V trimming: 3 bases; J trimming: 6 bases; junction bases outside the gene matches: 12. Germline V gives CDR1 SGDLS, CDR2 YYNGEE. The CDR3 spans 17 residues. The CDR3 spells CASSANAGTGGSDGYTF. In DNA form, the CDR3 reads TGTGCCAGCAGCGCCAACGCAGGGACAGGGGGCTCTGATGGCTACACCTTC.

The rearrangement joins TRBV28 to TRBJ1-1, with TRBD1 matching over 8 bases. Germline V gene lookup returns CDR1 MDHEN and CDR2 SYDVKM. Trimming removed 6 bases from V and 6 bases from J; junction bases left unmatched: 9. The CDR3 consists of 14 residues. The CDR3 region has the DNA TGTGCCAGCAGGAACGCAGGGGGCGTCTCTGAAGCTTTCTTT. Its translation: CASRNAGGVSEAFF.

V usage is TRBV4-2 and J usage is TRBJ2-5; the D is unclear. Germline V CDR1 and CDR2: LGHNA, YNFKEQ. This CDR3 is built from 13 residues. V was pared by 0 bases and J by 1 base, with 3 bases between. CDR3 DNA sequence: TGTGCCAGCAGCCAAGACGTCCAAGAGACCCAGTACTTC. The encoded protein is CASSQDVQETQYF.

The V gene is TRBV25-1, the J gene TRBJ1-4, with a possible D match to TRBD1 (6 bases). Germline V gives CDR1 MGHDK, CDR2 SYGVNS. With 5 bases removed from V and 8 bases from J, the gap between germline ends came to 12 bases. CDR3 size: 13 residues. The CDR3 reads CASSRTEGEKLFF. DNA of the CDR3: TGTGCCAGCAGTCGGACAGAAGGGGAAAAACTGTTTTTT.

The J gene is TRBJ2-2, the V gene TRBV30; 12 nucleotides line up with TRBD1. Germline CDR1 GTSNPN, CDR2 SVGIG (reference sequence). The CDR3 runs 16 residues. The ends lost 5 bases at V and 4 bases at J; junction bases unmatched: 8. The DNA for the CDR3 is TGTGCCTGGGGACTTCCGGGACAGGGGGCCACCGGGGAGCTGTTTTTT. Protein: CAWGLPGQGATGELFF.

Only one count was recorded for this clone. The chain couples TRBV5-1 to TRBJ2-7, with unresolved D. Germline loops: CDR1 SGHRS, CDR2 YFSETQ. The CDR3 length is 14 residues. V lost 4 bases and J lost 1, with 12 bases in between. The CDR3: CASSPAASSYEQYF. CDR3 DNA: TGCGCCAGCAGCCCCGCGGCAAGTTCCTACGAGCAGTACTTC.

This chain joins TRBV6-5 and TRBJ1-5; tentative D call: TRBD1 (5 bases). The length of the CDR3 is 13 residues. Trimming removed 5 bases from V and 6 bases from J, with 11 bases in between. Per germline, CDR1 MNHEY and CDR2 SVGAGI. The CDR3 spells CASSPSRGQPQHF. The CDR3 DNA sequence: TGTGCCAGCAGTCCATCAAGGGGTCAGCCCCAGCATTTT.

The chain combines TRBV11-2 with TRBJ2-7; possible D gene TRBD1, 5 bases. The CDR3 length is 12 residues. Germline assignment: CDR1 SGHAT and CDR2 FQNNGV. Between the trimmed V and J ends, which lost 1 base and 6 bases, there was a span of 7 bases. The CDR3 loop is CASSLGTGEQYF. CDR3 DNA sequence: TGTGCCAGCAGCTTAGGAACAGGCGAGCAGTACTTC.

In nucleotides, the CDR3 is TGTGCCAGCTCACCGAGATTTGATGAGCAGTTCTTC. It is translated as CASSPRFDEQFF. The genes are TRBV18 and TRBJ2-1, with D unclear. V shed 3 bases and J shed 8 bases, with 8 bases lying between them. The germline CDR1 and CDR2 sequences are KGHSH and LQKENI. The CDR3 contains 12 residues.

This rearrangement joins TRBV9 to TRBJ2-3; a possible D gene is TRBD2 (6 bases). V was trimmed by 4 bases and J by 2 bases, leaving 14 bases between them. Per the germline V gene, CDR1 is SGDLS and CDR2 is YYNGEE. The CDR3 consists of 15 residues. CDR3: CASSPRLAHTDTQYF. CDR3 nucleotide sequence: TGTGCCAGCAGCCCTCGGCTAGCGCACACAGATACGCAGTATTTT.